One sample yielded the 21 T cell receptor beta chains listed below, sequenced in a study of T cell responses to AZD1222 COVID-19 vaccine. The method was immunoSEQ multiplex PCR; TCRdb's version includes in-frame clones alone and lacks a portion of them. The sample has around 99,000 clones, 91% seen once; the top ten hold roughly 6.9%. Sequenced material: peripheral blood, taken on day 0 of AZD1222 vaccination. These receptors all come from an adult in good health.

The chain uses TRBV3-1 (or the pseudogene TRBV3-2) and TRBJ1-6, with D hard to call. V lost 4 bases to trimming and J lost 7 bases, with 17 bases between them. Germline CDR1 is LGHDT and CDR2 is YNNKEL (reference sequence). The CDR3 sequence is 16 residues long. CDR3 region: CASSPLGGVNNSPLHF. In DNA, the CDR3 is TGTGCCAGCAGCCCCCTCGGCGGGGTAAACAATTCACCCCTCCACTTT.

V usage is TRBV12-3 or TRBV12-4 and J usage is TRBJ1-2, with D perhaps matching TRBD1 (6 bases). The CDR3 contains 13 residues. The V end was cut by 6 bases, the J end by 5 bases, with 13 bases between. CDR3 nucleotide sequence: TGTGCCAGCAGATCGACAGGTCGATATGGCTACACCTTC. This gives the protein CASRSTGRYGYTF.

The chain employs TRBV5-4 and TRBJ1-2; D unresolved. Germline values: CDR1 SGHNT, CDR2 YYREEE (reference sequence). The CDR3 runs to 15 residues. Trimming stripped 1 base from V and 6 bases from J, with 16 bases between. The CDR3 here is CASSLPWWEPHGYTF. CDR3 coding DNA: TGTGCCAGCAGCTTGCCTTGGTGGGAGCCCCATGGCTACACCTTC.

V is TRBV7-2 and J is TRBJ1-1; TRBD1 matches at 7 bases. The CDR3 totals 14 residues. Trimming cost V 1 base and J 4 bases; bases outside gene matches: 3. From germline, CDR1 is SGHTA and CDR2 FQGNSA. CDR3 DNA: TGTGCCAGCAGCTTAGTCCAGGGGGGCACTGAAGCTTTCTTT. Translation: CASSLVQGGTEAFF.

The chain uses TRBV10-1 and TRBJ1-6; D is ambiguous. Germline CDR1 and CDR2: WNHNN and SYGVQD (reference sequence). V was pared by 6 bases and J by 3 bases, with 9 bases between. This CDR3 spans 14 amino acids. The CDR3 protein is CASRRVRYNSPLHF. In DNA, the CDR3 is TGCGCCAGCAGAAGGGTCCGCTATAATTCACCCCTCCACTTT.

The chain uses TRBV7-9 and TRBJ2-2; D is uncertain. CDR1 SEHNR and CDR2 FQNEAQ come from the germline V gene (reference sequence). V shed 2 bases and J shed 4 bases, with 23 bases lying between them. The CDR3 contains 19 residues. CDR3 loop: CASSLPVRVGSIGTGELFF. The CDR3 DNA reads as TGTGCCAGCAGCTTACCGGTACGGGTAGGGTCAATAGGCACCGGGGAGCTGTTTTTT.

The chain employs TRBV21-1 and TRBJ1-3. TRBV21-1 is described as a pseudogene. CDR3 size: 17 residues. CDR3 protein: CASSTGSSLNSGNTIYF. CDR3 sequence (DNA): TGTGCCAGCAGCACCGGGAGCAGCCTGAACTCTGGAAACACCATATATTTT.

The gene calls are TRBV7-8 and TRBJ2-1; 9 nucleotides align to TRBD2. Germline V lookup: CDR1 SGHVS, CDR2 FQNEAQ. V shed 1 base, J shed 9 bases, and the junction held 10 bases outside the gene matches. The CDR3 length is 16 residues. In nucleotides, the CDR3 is TGTGCCAGCAGCTTAGGGGCTCCGGGACTAGCAGGTGAGCAGTTCTTC. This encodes CASSLGAPGLAGEQFF.

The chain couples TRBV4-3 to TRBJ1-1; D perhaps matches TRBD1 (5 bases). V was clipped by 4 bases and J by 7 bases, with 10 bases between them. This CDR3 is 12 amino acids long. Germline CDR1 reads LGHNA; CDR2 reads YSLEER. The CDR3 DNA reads TGCGCCAGCAGCCCGGGTAGGGGTGAAGCTTTCTTT. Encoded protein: CASSPGRGEAFF.

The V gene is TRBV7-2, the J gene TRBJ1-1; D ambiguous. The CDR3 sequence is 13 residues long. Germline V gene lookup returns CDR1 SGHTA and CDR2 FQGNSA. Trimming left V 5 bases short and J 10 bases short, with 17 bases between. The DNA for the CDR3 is TGTGCCAGCAGCCCAGAGGAGGGCATTGGAGCTTTCTTT. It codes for CASSPEEGIGAFF.

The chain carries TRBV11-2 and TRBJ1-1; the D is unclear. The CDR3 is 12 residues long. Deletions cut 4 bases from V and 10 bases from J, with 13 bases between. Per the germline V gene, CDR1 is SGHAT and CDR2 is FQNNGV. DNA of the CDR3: TGTGCCAGCAGCTCCGGCCGAACGACAGCTTTCTTT. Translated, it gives CASSSGRTTAFF. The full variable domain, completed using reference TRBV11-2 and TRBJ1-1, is EAGVAQSPRYKIIEKRQSVAFWCNPISGHATLYWYQQILGQGPKLLIQFQNNGVVDDSQLPKDRFSAERLKGVDSTLKIQPAKLEDSAVYLCASSSGRTTAFFGQGTRLTVV.

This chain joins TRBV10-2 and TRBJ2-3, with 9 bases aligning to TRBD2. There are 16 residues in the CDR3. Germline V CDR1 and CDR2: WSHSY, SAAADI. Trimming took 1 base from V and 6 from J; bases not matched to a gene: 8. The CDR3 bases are TGCGCCAGCAGTGAGTATGCTAGCGGGACAATCGATACGCAGTATTTT. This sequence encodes CASSEYASGTIDTQYF.

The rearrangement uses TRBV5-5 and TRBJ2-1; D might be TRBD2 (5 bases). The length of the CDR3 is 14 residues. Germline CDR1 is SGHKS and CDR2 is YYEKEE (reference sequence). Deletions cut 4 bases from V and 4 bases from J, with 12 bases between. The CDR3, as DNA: TGTGCCAGCAGCCGCGGGCCTCCTTACAATGAGCAGTTCTTC. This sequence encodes CASSRGPPYNEQFF. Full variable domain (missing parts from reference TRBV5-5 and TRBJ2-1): DAGVTQSPTHLIKTRGQQVTLRCSPISGHKSVSWYQQVLGQGPQFIFQYYEKEERGRGNFPDRFSARQFPNYSSELNVNALLLGDSALYLCASSRGPPYNEQFFGPGTRLTVL.

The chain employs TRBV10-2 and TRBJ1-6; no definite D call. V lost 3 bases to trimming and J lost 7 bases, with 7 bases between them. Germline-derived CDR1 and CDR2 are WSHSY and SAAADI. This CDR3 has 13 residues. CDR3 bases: TGCGCCAGCAGTGACGGCGGGAATTCACCCCTCCACTTT. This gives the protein CASSDGGNSPLHF.

CDR3 nucleotide sequence: TGTGCCAGCAGCGTTAGCGGGGGGTTCACAGATACGCAGTATTTT. The encoded protein is CASSVSGGFTDTQYF. This chain connects TRBV9 to TRBJ2-3, with 10 bases matching TRBD2. The germline gives CDR1 SGDLS, CDR2 YYNGEE. The CDR3 has 15 amino acids. V shed 2 bases and J 2 bases; nucleotides not matched to a gene: 2.

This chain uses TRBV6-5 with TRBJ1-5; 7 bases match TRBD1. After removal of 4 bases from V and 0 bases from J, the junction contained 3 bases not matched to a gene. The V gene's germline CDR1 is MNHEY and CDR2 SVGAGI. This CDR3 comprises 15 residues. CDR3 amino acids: CASSSGQPSNQPQHF. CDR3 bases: TGTGCCAGCAGTTCGGGACAGCCTAGCAATCAGCCCCAGCATTTT.

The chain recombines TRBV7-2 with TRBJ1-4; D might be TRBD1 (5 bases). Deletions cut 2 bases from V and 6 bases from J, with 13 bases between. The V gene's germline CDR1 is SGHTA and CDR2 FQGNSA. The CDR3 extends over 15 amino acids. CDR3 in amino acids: CASSLSGQGDEKLFF. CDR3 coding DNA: TGTGCCAGCAGCTTATCTGGGCAGGGCGATGAAAAACTGTTTTTT. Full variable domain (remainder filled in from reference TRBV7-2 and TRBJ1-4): GAGVSQSPSNKVTEKGKDVELRCDPISGHTALYWYRQSLGQGLEFLIYFQGNSAPDKSGLPSDRFSAERTGGSVSTLTIQRTQQEDSAVYLCASSLSGQGDEKLFFGSGTQLSVL.

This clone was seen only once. CDR3 protein: CASSSPGRGYGYTF. The CDR3 bases are TGTGCCAGCAGCTCTCCGGGACGCGGCTATGGCTACACCTTC. The gene calls are TRBV7-8 and TRBJ1-2, with a tentative D call TRBD1 (5 bases). Germline V CDR1 and CDR2: SGHVS, FQNEAQ. Trimming shortened V by 4 bases and J by 4 bases, and 13 bases separated the two germline ends. The CDR3 is 14 amino acids.

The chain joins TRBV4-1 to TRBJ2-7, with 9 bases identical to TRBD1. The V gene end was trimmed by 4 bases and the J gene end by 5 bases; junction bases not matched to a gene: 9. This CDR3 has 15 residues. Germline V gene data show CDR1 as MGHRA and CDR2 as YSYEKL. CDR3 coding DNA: TGCGCCAGCAGCCTTCGTCAGGGACAGGGCCACGAGCAGTACTTC. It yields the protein CASSLRQGQGHEQYF.

In nucleotides, the CDR3 is TGTGCCAGCAGCCAAGATACAGGAGCTAACTATGGCTACACCTTC. Its translation is CASSQDTGANYGYTF. The chain combines TRBV3-1 (or the pseudogene TRBV3-2) with TRBJ1-2; D perhaps matches TRBD1 (5 bases). CDR3 length equals 15 residues. The V end was cut by 0 bases, the J end by 0 bases, with 8 bases between. CDR1 and CDR2 (germline): LGHDT, YNNKEL (reference sequence).

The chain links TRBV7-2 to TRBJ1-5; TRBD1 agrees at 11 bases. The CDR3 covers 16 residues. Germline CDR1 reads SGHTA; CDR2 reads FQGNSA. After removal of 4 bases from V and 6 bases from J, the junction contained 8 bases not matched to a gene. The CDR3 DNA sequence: TGTGCCAGCAGCTACCCCGGGACAGGGGGAGGTCAGCCCCAGCATTTT. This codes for CASSYPGTGGGQPQHF.